This paragraph covers one T cell receptor beta chain sequence. Generated by immunoSEQ multiplex PCR, the TCRdb table keeps only in-frame clones and is missing some. This table holds about 6,400 clones, 79% found once. This CDR3 comprises 14 residues. Deletions cut 1 base from V and 5 bases from J, with 11 bases between. The germline V gene encodes CDR1 SGHTA and CDR2 FQGNSA. This specimen comes from a study of T cell repertoires in ileal Crohn's disease. Sequencing was performed on ileal tissue. The V and J genes are TRBV7-2 and TRBJ1-2; D is possibly TRBD1 (5 bases). This TCR came from an adult with Crohn's disease. The CDR3 sequence: CASSLGGAHYGYTF. Here the CDR3 DNA reads TGTGCCAGCAGCTTAGGCGGGGCACATTATGGCTACACCTTC.